This TCR beta chain was sequenced during a study of T cell repertoires in cytomegalovirus infection. Using its own MiXCR run on the reads, TCRdb lists one record per CDR3 protein. The data hold about 830,000 distinct CDR3 sequences, with 30% to 35% observed a single time. Findings and limits, study-wide: Ex vivo, HLA-C-restricted CMV-specific TCR beta clonotypes prevailed over the rest of the response.

With regard to this clonotype: Antigen unknown.

The germline V gene has CDR1 SGHTA and CDR2 FQGNSA. V was cut by 3 bases and J by 14 bases, with 14 bases left in between. The CDR3 sequence is 12 residues long. The V call is TRBV7-2, the J call TRBJ2-1; D possibly corresponds to TRBD2 (7 bases). The TCR was taken from a human donor in good health (CMV status not recorded). Some clones in this sample may be carry-over from other donors' samples. This sample comprised cultured CD8+ T cells from PBMCs, obtained from culture after CMV antigen stimulation. In DNA, the CDR3 is TGTGCCAGCAGCTTTAATTCGGGGGGCGAGTTCTTC. It translates to CASSFNSGGEFF.